A single T cell receptor beta chain is shown here with its context. The data were obtained in a study of technical replicates of blood from a handful of donors. Sequencing used immunoSEQ multiplex PCR; TCRdb keeps in-frame clones, though not all of them. The sample gives 83,000 or so clones, more than 80% of which show up once; 0.25% is in the top ten. The CDR3 has 18 residues. Germline CDR1 and CDR2: SGHTA and FQGNSA. Trimming took 0 bases from V and 6 from J, leaving 21 bases between them. The origin of this receptor is a human donor in good health. The V call is TRBV7-2, the J call TRBJ1-5; weak D call: TRBD1 (5 bases). Material: T cells isolated from PBMCs. CDR3 sequence reads: CASSLATRGLPQGQPQHF. CDR3 DNA sequence: TGTGCCAGCAGCTTAGCGACTAGGGGACTCCCCCAGGGTCAGCCCCAGCATTTT. Filled out from reference TRBV7-2 and TRBJ1-5, the complete variable domain reads GAGVSQSPSNKVTEKGKDVELRCDPISGHTALYWYRQSLGQGLEFLIYFQGNSAPDKSGLPSDRFSAERTGGSVSTLTIQRTQQEDSAVYLCASSLATRGLPQGQPQHFGDGTRLSIL.